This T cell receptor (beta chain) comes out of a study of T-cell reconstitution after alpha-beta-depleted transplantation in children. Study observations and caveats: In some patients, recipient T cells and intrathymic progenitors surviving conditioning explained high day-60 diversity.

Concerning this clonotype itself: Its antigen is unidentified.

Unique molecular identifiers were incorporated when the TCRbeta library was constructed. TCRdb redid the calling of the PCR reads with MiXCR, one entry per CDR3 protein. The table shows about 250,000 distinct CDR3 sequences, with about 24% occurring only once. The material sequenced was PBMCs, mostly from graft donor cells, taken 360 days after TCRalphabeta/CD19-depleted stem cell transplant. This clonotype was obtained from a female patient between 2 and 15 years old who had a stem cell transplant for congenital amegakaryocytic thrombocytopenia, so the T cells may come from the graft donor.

As DNA, the CDR3 is TGTGCCAGCAGCCAAACTTGGGAGACCCAGTACTTC. Translated: CASSQTWETQYF. J is TRBJ2-5 and V is TRBV3-1; D gene uncertain. The V and J ends lost 2 bases and 5 bases respectively, with 6 bases between them. Germline V CDR1 and CDR2: LGHDT, YNNKEL (reference sequence). The CDR3 spans 12 residues.